These 5 T cell receptor beta chains were all obtained from the same sample, sequenced in a study of blood T cell repertoires in COVID-19. Some clones are missing from TCRdb's copy, which holds only in-frame ones; the method was immunoSEQ multiplex PCR. The table records about 33,000 clones, approximately 90% of them present only once. Sequenced input: peripheral blood. These receptors originate from a human donor in a cohort sampled during active COVID-19.

The rearrangement links TRBV19 to TRBJ1-5; 7 nucleotides line up with TRBD1. Germline assignment: CDR1 LNHDA and CDR2 SQIVND (reference sequence). V lost 1 base and J lost 7; bases outside the gene matches: 7. The CDR3 contains 15 residues. CDR3 coding DNA: TGTGCCAGTAGTATAGGCGAGGGGGCCCTCCAGCCCCAGCATTTT. Its protein is CASSIGEGALQPQHF. Supplemented by reference TRBV19 and TRBJ1-5, the full variable domain reads DGGITQSPKYLFRKEGQNVTLSCEQNLNHDAMYWYRQDPGQGLRLIYYSQIVNDFQKGDIAEGYSVSREKKESFPLTVTSAQKNPTAFYLCASSIGEGALQPQHFGDGTRLSIL.

This chain links TRBV5-6 with TRBJ2-7, with 11 nucleotides matching TRBD2. Germline V lookup: CDR1 SGHDT, CDR2 YYEEEE. With 2 bases clipped from V and 2 bases from J, the junction kept 6 bases outside the gene matches. There are 16 residues in the CDR3. CDR3 sequence reads: CASSFRTSGPTYEQYF. DNA of the CDR3: TGTGCCAGCAGCTTCCGGACTAGCGGGCCGACCTACGAGCAGTACTTC.

This chain links TRBV19 with TRBJ1-1; 9 nucleotides agree with TRBD1. Germline lookup yields CDR1 LNHDA and CDR2 SQIVND (reference sequence). After removal of 2 bases from V and 3 bases from J, the junction contained 1 base not matched to a gene. This CDR3 is built from 14 residues. The CDR3 region is CASSIRDRDTEAFF. The CDR3 DNA is TGTGCCAGTAGTATACGGGACAGGGACACTGAAGCTTTCTTT.

V is TRBV6-5 and J is TRBJ2-3; 8 nucleotides line up with TRBD1. The CDR3 length is 14 residues. Trimming removed 4 bases from V and 3 bases from J; junction bases left unmatched: 3. From germline, CDR1 is MNHEY and CDR2 SVGAGI. The chain's CDR3 is CASSSGQGTDTQYF. In nucleotides, the CDR3 is TGTGCCAGCAGTTCTGGACAGGGAACAGATACGCAGTATTTT.

The chain combines TRBV4-1 with TRBJ2-7, with 10 nucleotides matching TRBD2. Germline CDR1 MGHRA, CDR2 YSYEKL. V was pared by 1 base and J by 0 bases, with 3 bases of the junction left unmatched. The CDR3 is made up of 16 amino acids. CDR3 sequence reads: CASSQATSGNSYEQYF. The CDR3 DNA sequence: TGCGCCAGCAGCCAAGCCACTAGCGGGAACTCCTACGAGCAGTACTTC.